This T cell receptor beta chain emerged from a study of T cells in Graves' hyperthyroidism and ophthalmopathy. This clonotype occurred many times. Authors of the study amplified TCR beta CDR3 regions from RNA transcripts. In the first-round RT-PCR of the TCR CDR3, the HTBI primer set was used. One entry per CDR3 protein results from TCRdb running MiXCR on the multiplex PCR reads. The sample records around 290,000 distinct CDR3 sequences, more than 15% being singletons. Germline lookup yields CDR1 SGHAT and CDR2 FQDESV (reference sequence). The V and J ends lost 5 bases and 5 bases, in that order; junction bases with no gene match: 3. CDR3 size: 13 residues.

What was sequenced was blood. This rearrangement joins TRBV11-1 to TRBJ2-1; 7 bases are a match to TRBD2. The receptor was isolated from a woman aged 55-69 years with Graves' ophthalmopathy. CDR3 sequence reads: CASSPGTNNEQFF. CDR3 bases: TGTGCCAGCAGCCCCGGGACTAACAATGAGCAGTTCTTC.